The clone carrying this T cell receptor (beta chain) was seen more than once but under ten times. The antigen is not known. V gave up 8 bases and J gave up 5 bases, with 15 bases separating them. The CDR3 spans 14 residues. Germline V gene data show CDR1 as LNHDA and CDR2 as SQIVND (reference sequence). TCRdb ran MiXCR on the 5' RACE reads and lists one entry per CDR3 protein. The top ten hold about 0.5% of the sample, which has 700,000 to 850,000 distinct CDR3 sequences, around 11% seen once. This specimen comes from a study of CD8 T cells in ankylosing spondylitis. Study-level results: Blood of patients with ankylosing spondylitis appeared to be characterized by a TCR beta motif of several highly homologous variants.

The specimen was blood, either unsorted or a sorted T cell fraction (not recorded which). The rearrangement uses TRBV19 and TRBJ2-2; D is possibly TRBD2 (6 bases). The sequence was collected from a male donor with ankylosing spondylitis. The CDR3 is CASSTTRRTGELFF. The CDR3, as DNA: TGTGCCAGTTCAACGACTAGACGTACCGGGGAGCTGTTTTTT.